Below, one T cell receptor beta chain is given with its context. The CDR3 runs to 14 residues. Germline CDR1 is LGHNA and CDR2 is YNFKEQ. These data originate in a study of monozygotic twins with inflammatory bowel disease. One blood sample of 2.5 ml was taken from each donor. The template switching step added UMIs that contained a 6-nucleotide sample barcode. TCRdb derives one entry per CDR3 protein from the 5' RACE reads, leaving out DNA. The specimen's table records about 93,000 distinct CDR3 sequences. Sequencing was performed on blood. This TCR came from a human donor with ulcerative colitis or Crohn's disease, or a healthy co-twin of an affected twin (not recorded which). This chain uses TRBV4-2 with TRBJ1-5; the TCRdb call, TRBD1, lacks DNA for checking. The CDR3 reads CASSQTGGEQPQHF.